A selection of T cell receptor beta chains follows, all from one sample in a study of cytomegalovirus exposure and HLA in healthy donors. The assay was immunoSEQ multiplex PCR, and TCRdb's table has in-frame clones only and misses some. The top ten clones hold around 3% of a sample with under 200,000 clones, 60% to 85% of them seen once. The source material was PBMCs. The origin of the receptors is a woman between 50 and 59 years old in good health and CMV-seropositive. The conserved cysteine and the conserved F or W are not part of the CDR3 here. The size field is filled for only some rows; it gives once, few, many or a size class.

cdr3_aa: ASSLTDRVITDTQY
v_call: TRBV27
clone_size: .

cdr3_aa: ASSARGASTNEKLF
v_call: TRBV28
clone_size: .

cdr3_aa: ASSPGMTASGNTIY
v_call: TRBV18
clone_size: .

cdr3_aa: ASSSGQGFHEQY
v_call: TRBV5-4
clone_size: .

cdr3_aa: ASTQQFSYNEQF
v_call: TRBV28
clone_size: .

cdr3_aa: AISAGGSPREQY
v_call: TRBV10-3
clone_size: .

cdr3_aa: ASSLDKSTDTQY
v_call: TRBV11-3
clone_size: .

cdr3_aa: AWTPGGAGNTEAF
v_call: TRBV30
clone_size: few

cdr3_aa: ASSWQGNGYGYT
v_call: TRBV7-2
clone_size: .

cdr3_aa: ASSEFPDTEAF
v_call: TRBV6-1
clone_size: .

cdr3_aa: SARDKQGQY
v_call: TRBV20-1
clone_size: .

cdr3_aa: ASSLARTGQY
v_call: TRBV7-9
clone_size: .

cdr3_aa: AISYAGAIGYT
v_call: TRBV10-3
clone_size: few

cdr3_aa: ASSETGGNTIY
v_call: TRBV5-1
clone_size: .

cdr3_aa: ASSSLGTTNTEAF
v_call: TRBV5-4
clone_size: .

cdr3_aa: ASSLGSEDTEAF
v_call: TRBV5-1
clone_size: .

cdr3_aa: ASSYGTGGGQPQH
v_call: TRBV7-9
clone_size: .